This T cell receptor (beta chain) was identified during a study of blood T cell repertoires in COVID-19. Study at large: The United States, Italy and Spain provided the acute and convalescent COVID-19 samples. Nucleic acid was either cDNA or gDNA, and it came from T cells, B-cell-depleted T cells, or PBMCs.

V was trimmed by 2 bases and J by 5 bases, leaving 14 bases between them. The CDR3 spans 15 residues. Germline CDR1 SGHRS, CDR2 YFSETQ. Per the original methods: From reference gene primer amplification, estimates of nucleated cell counts were derived. Clones were sequenced by immunoSEQ multiplex PCR, and TCRdb holds only the in-frame ones, with some missing. The D gene and trimming were derived from the DNA, and the V and J assignments and clone size from that table. The repertoire has 160,000 or so clones, approximately 88% of them found once; the top ten carry approximately 3%. The V call is TRBV5-1, the J call TRBJ2-1; possible D gene TRBD1, 6 bases. The sequenced sample was peripheral blood. The clonotype was recovered from a man between 60 and 75 years old with acute or convalescent COVID-19. In nucleotides, the CDR3 is TGCGCCAGCAGCTTCGGACAGAGGCGGGACAATGAGCAGTTCTTC. This translates into CASSFGQRRDNEQFF.